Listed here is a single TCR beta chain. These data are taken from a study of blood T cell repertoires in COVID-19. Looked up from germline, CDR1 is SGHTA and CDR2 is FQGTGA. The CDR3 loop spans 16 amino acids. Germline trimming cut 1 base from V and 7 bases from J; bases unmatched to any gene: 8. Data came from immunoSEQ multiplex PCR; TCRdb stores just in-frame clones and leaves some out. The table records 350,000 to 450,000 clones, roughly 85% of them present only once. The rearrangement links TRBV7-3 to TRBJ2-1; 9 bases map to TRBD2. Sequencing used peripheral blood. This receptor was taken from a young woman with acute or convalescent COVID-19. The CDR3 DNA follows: TGTGCCAGCAGCTTAAATAGCGGGAGCGATCGGAATGAGCAGTTCTTC. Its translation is CASSLNSGSDRNEQFF.